Following are 5 T cell receptor beta chains from one sample sequenced in a study of blood T cell repertoires in COVID-19. The data were produced by immunoSEQ multiplex PCR, yet TCRdb's version contains in-frame clones alone and is incomplete. The sample has 99,000 or so clones, about 76% seen once. Sequencing was carried out using peripheral blood. The origin of the receptors is a man older than 75 with acute or convalescent COVID-19.

This chain joins TRBV11-2 and TRBJ2-5, with D perhaps matching TRBD1 (6 bases). Trimming took off 5 bases at V and 5 bases at J, with 12 bases between the two ends. Germline CDR1 reads SGHAT; CDR2 reads FQNNGV. The CDR3 totals 13 residues. CDR3 nucleotides: TGTGCCAGCAGCCAACCGGGACACGAGACCCAGTACTTC. This gives the protein CASSQPGHETQYF.

V and J are TRBV20-1 and TRBJ2-2, with D maybe TRBD2 (6 bases). Germline CDR1 reads DFQATT; CDR2 reads SNEGSKA (reference sequence). The ends were cut back, 3 bases at V and 1 base at J, with 12 bases in the middle. The CDR3 is 15 amino acids. The CDR3 spells CSASSVAENTGELFF. Written as DNA, the CDR3 is TGCAGTGCTAGTTCAGTAGCGGAGAACACCGGGGAGCTGTTTTTT.

A word on this clone: This sample includes further DNA sequences coding for the same CDR3. CDR3 in DNA: TGCGCCAGCAGCTTGCTGGTAGCGGGAGACAATGAGCAGTTCTTC. It encodes CASSLLVAGDNEQFF. The rearrangement uses TRBV5-1 and TRBJ2-1, with 9 positions matching TRBD2. From germline, CDR1 is SGHRS and CDR2 YFSETQ. The CDR3 is 15 amino acids. J lost 5 bases, V lost 1 base, and 4 bases had no gene match.

This clone was found a few times. The gene calls are TRBV19 and TRBJ2-7, with 7 positions matching TRBD1. Germline CDR1 is LNHDA and CDR2 is SQIVND (reference sequence). Losses at the gene ends were 4 bases for V and 5 bases for J; bases not matched to a gene: 5. The CDR3 runs to 13 residues. This CDR3 reads CASSKQGSHEQYF. CDR3 nucleotide sequence: TGTGCCAGTAGTAAACAGGGGAGCCACGAGCAGTACTTC.

In its sample, this clone was seen a few times. Other DNA variants within this sample encode the same CDR3. This rearrangement joins TRBV30 to TRBJ2-1, with D unclear. V lost 0 bases, J lost 2 bases, and 5 bases lay in between. The germline CDR1 and CDR2 sequences are GTSNPN and SVGIG (reference sequence). CDR3 length: 13 residues. The CDR3 reads CAWSVRAYNEQFF. CDR3 in DNA: TGTGCCTGGAGTGTCCGGGCCTACAATGAGCAGTTCTTC. Full variable domain (rest looked up from reference TRBV30 and TRBJ2-1): SQTIHQWPATLVQPVGSPLSLECTVEGTSNPNLYWYRQAAGRGLQLLFYSVGIGQISSEVPQNLSASRPQDRQFILSSKKLLLSDSGFYLCAWSVRAYNEQFFGPGTRLTVL.